This T cell receptor (beta chain) was identified in a study of post-analysis software for immune sequencing data. Study overall: The study covered relapsing-remitting, secondary progressive and progressive-relapsing courses of multiple sclerosis. General study results and limits: Significantly decreased normalized Chao1 diversity was recorded for multiple sclerosis patients relative to controls. There were five or six TRBV segments more frequent in patients than controls, and TRBV5-6, TRBV5-1 and TRBV20-1 were among them. Pronounced co-clustering by F measure was evident among identically batched samples.

Notes on this clonotype: Its antigen is undetermined.

CDR3 length: 15 amino acids. The germline gives CDR1 KGHDR, CDR2 SFDVKD. Losses at the gene ends were 2 bases for V and 3 bases for J; bases not matched to a gene: 2. Included in the TCR beta cDNA libraries were unique molecular identifiers. TCRdb used MiXCR to reprocess the PCR reads, holding one entry per CDR3 protein. The sample has around 710,000 distinct CDR3 sequences, roughly 46% seen once. The sequencing sample was made of blood. The chain links TRBV24-1 to TRBJ2-5, with 10 bases identical to TRBD1. This receptor was identified in a girl aged 10 to 17 with multiple sclerosis. The CDR3 bases are TGTGCCACCAGTGATTGGGACAGGGGAAAAGAGACCCAGTACTTC. Translating gives CATSDWDRGKETQYF.